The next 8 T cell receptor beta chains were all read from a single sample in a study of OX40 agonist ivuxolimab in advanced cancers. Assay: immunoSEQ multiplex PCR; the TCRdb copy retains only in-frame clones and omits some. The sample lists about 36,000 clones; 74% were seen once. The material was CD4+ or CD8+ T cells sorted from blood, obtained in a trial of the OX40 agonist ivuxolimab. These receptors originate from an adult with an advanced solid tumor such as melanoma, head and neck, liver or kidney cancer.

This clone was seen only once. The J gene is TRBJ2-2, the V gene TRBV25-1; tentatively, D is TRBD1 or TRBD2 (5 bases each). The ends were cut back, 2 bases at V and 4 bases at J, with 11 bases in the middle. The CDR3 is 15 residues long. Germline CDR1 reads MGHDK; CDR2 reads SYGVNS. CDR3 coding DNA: TGTGCCAGCAGTGAAACGGGACGACCCACCGGGGAGCTGTTTTTT. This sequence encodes CASSETGRPTGELFF.

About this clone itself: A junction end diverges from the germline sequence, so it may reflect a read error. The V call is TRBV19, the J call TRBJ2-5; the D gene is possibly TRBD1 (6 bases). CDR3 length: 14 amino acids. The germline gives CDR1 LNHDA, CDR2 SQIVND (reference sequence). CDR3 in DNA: TGTGCCAGTAGCCCGACAGGCTACCAAGAGGCCCAGTACTTC. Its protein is CASSPTGYQEAQYF.

The CDR3 region is CASSLAAGQGYEQYV. CDR3 coding DNA: TGTGCCAGCAGCTTAGCTGCGGGACAGGGCTACGAGCAGTACGTC. V and J are TRBV7-8 and TRBJ2-7; the match to TRBD1 covers 9 bases. The CDR3 spans 15 residues. Germline values: CDR1 SGHVS, CDR2 FQNEAQ. The junction had 3 bases not matched to a gene; V was cut back by 0 bases and J by 3 bases.

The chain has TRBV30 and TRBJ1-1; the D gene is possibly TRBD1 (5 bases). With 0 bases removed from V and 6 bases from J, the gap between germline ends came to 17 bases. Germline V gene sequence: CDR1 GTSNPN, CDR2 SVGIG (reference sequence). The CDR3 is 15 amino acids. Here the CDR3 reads CAWSVNRAGTAEAFF. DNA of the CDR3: TGTGCCTGGAGTGTAAATCGTGCAGGGACGGCTGAAGCTTTCTTT.

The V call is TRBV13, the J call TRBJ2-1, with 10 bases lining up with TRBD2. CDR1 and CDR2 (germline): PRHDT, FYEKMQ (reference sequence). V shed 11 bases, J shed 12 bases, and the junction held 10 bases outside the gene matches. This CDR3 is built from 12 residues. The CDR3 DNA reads TGTGCCTCCAAGCGGGGGGGCCTAGGGCAGTTCTTC. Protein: CASKRGGLGQFF.

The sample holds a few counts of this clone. CDR3 DNA: TGTGCCAGCTCACCACGGACAGGGTACGAGCAGTACTTC. It yields the protein CASSPRTGYEQYF. The V call is TRBV18, the J call TRBJ2-7, with TRBD1 identical over 8 bases. The junction had 0 bases not matched to a gene; V was cut back by 1 base and J by 4 bases. The germline CDR1 and CDR2 sequences are KGHSH and LQKENI. CDR3 length: 13 residues.

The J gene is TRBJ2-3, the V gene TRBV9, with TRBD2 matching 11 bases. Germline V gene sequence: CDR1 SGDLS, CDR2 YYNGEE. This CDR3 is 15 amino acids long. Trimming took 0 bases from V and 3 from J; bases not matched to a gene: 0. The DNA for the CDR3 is TGTGCCAGCAGCGTAGCTAGCGGGGGGACAGATACGCAGTATTTT. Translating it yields CASSVASGGTDTQYF.

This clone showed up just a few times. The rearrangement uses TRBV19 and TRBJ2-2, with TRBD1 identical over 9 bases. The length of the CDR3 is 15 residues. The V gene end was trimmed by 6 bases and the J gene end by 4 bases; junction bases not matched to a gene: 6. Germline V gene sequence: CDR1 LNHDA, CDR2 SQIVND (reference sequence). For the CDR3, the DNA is TGTGCCAGTAGAGGGACAGGGTCGGGCACCGGGGAGCTGTTTTTT. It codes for CASRGTGSGTGELFF. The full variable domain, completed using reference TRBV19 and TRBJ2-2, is DGGITQSPKYLFRKEGQNVTLSCEQNLNHDAMYWYRQDPGQGLRLIYYSQIVNDFQKGDIAEGYSVSREKKESFPLTVTSAQKNPTAFYLCASRGTGSGTGELFFGEGSRLTVL.